This T cell receptor (beta chain) was profiled in a study of cytomegalovirus exposure and HLA in healthy donors. Findings and caveats of the study: Among the sequence variants, a highly shared cluster was likely an artifact of sequencing. The study designated over 150 TCR beta chains cytomegalovirus-associated.

With 60 Vbeta and 13 Jbeta primers, the PCR was carried out. Sequenced by immunoSEQ multiplex PCR; TCRdb stores in-frame clones only, minus some. The data show 130,000 or so clones, with 70% to 85% seen just once and over 1.2% held by the top ten. On this clone: The antigen remains undetermined.

The sequenced sample was PBMCs. The clonotype comes from a female donor in good health and CMV-seronegative.

The CDR3, as DNA: TGTGCCAGCAGCGCGCTCTCCACAGGGAACACTGAAGCTTTCTTT. The encoded protein is CASSALSTGNTEAFF. This chain connects TRBV9 to TRBJ1-1; TRBD1 is a possible D gene (5 bases). The CDR3 spans 15 residues. The germline V gene has CDR1 SGDLS and CDR2 YYNGEE. Trimming took off 3 bases at V and 1 base at J, with 13 bases between the two ends.